Listed below are T cell receptor beta chains from one sample, sequenced in a study of blood T cells in healthy people across ages. TCRdb reprocessed the 5' RACE reads with MiXCR, giving one entry per CDR3 protein. Of fewer than 700,000 distinct CDR3 sequences in the sample, under 55% are singletons; the top ten hold approximately 23%. Material: blood. The source is an elderly man in good health. Each CDR3 is given with its conserved first and last residue. A D gene is named only where the DNA matches it firmly. Only part of the rows carry a size: once, few, many, or a class if the clone is expanded.

D gene	V gene	clone size	J gene	CDR3 DNA	CDR3 protein
TRBD1	TRBV9	-	TRBJ2-4	TGTGCCAGCAGCATATATGACAGGGCGGCCAAAAACATTCAGTACTTC	CASSIYDRAAKNIQYF
-	TRBV6-6	-	TRBJ1-6	TGTGCCAGCAGTTACTATGCGGGGAGAGGTTCACCCCTCCACTTT	CASSYYAGRGSPLHF
TRBD2	TRBV7-2	-	TRBJ2-1	TGTGCCAGCAGCTTAGCGCCTAGCGGGGGTGCCTACAATGAGCAGTTCTTC	CASSLAPSGGAYNEQFF
-	TRBV14	-	TRBJ1-2	TGTGCCAGCAGCCAACGTCTTCTCGATGGCTACACCTTC	CASSQRLLDGYTF
-	TRBV6-5	-	TRBJ2-7	TGTGCCAGCAATTTCCTCGAGCAGTACTTC	CASNFLEQYF
-	TRBV14	-	TRBJ1-5	TGTGCCAGCAGCCAAGATCGGAGGCAGCCCCAGCATTTT	CASSQDRRQPQHF
TRBD2	TRBV6-6	many	TRBJ2-3	TGTGCCAGCAGTTACGGCGGGAGCGGAGATACGCAGTATTTT	CASSYGGSGDTQYF
-	TRBV4-2	-	TRBJ2-7	TGTGCCAGCAGCCCAGGTGGCAGCAGGGTAGGCGAGCAGTACTTC	CASSPGGSRVGEQYF
TRBD1	TRBV12-3/TRBV12-4	-	TRBJ1-1	TGTGCCAGCAGCCCCCGGCAGGGGGACGGGACTGAAGCTTTCTTT	CASSPRQGDGTEAFF
TRBD1	TRBV7-9	once	TRBJ2-5	TGTGCCAGCAGCTTCGCGTGGGGACAGGGCTCCTACAAGCAGTACTTC	CASSFAWGQGSYKQYF
-	TRBV6-1	-	TRBJ1-2	TGTGCCAGTCGTGTTGGGGGGCTCTTTGGCTACACCTTC	CASRVGGLFGYTF
-	TRBV2	-	TRBJ2-7	TGTGCCAGCAGTGAGGGCGAGCAGTACTTC	CASSEGEQYF
-	TRBV2	-	TRBJ2-7	TGTGCCAGCAGTTTGACCAGAGGGGTCGGCTACGAGCAGTACTTC	CASSLTRGVGYEQYF
-	TRBV6-2/TRBV6-3	-	TRBJ2-7	TGTGCCAGCAGGACAGGGACTACCCTCGCCTACGAGCAGTACTTC	CASRTGTTLAYEQYF
TRBD1	TRBV5-1	-	TRBJ2-7	TGCGCCAGCAGTTCGGTTGGACAGGGAAAATACGAGCAGTACTTC	CASSSVGQGKYEQYF
-	TRBV6-2/TRBV6-3	few	TRBJ2-5	TGTGCCAGCAAGACGATAGACAGGAAAGGAGAGACCCAGTACTTC	CASKTIDRKGETQYF
TRBD2	TRBV7-3	few	TRBJ2-3	TGTGCCAGCAGCTTTAGCGGGACCACAGATACGCAGTATTTT	CASSFSGTTDTQYF
TRBD1	TRBV7-9	many	TRBJ2-5	TGTGCCAGCAGCTTAGCCGGGACAGGAGAGCAAGAGACCCAGTACTTC	CASSLAGTGEQETQYF
-	TRBV28	-	TRBJ1-5	TGTGCCAGCAGTTTGGGCAGCCAAAATCAGCCCCAGCATTTT	CASSLGSQNQPQHF
TRBD1	TRBV20-1	-	TRBJ1-1	TGCAGTCACCGCGGGACAGGGGATCGTGAAGCTTTCTTT	CSHRGTGDREAFF
TRBD1	TRBV7-2	few	TRBJ2-5	TGTGCCAGCAGCACGACAGGGCAAGAGACCCAGTACTTC	CASSTTGQETQYF
-	TRBV5-1	-	TRBJ1-2	TGCGCCAGCAGCTTGGGCGCAACAGACCGGAACTATGGCTACACCTTC	CASSLGATDRNYGYTF
TRBD1	TRBV20-1	-	TRBJ1-2	TGCAGTGCTTCCGGGACAGGGGGCGATGGCTACACCTTC	CSASGTGGDGYTF
TRBD1	TRBV2	-	TRBJ1-5	TGTGCCAGCCGTGACAGGGAGAGGCAGCCCCAGCATTTT	CASRDRERQPQHF
TRBD1	TRBV29-1	-	TRBJ2-5	TGCAGCGTGGGACAGGGGCAACAAGAGACCCAGTACTTC	CSVGQGQQETQYF
TRBD1	TRBV29-1	-	TRBJ1-1	TGCAGCGGAGGGACAGGGGGGGGCCGGACTGAAGCTTTCTTT	CSGGTGGGRTEAFF
-	TRBV6-2/TRBV6-3	-	TRBJ2-3	TGTGCCAGCGGATACACAGATACGCAGTATTTT	CASGYTDTQYF
TRBD2	TRBV28	-	TRBJ2-7	TGTGCCAGCAGCGGACTAGCGGAAACAACCTACGAGCAGTACTTC	CASSGLAETTYEQYF
-	TRBV6-6	many	TRBJ2-7	TGTGCCAGCGGCGACAAGTCCTACGAGCAGTACTTC	CASGDKSYEQYF
TRBD1	TRBV27	few	TRBJ1-2	TGTGCCAGCAGTTCCCCGGACAGGGTCTATGGCTACACCTTC	CASSSPDRVYGYTF
TRBD1	TRBV4-2	-	TRBJ2-7	TGTGCCAGCAGCCGAGCGGCGACAGGGCAATACGAGCAGTACTTC	CASSRAATGQYEQYF
TRBD2	TRBV12-3/TRBV12-4	-	TRBJ2-1	TGTGCCAGCAGTTTGGGACTAGCGGGAGGGGTGGCCAATGAGCAGTTCTTC	CASSLGLAGGVANEQFF
-	TRBV9	-	TRBJ2-4	TGTGCCAGCAGCGTAGGGGGAAGAGGGACGAACATTCAGTACTTC	CASSVGGRGTNIQYF
TRBD1	TRBV12-3/TRBV12-4	few	TRBJ2-7	TGTGCCAGCAGTTTCGCCGGGACAGCCTCCTACGAGCAGTACTTC	CASSFAGTASYEQYF
-	TRBV5-1	few	TRBJ2-1	TGCGCCAGCAGCCAGGACAGCAACAATGAGCAGTTCTTC	CASSQDSNNEQFF